These T cell receptor beta chains were read from a single sample in a study of neoadjuvant nivolumab and ipilimumab in lung cancer. Repertoires were generated with immunoSEQ multiplex PCR, while TCRdb's copy carries only in-frame clones and drops some. The sample lists 15,000 to 20,000 clones; approximately 87% were seen once. Sequenced here: peripheral blood, sampled before neoadjuvant nivolumab, alone or with ipilimumab. The source of these receptors is an adult with non-small cell lung cancer. Both conserved end residues are part of each CDR3. A D gene is named only where the DNA matches it firmly. Expanded clones are given a class, and other clones once, few, many or no size at all.

clone_size: NA; d_call: NA; v_call: TRBV29-1; j_call: TRBJ2-3; cdr3_nt: TGCAGCGTTGAAGGGGGTGTTACAGGGTTCGGCACAGATACGCAGTATTTT; cdr3_aa: CSVEGGVTGFGTDTQYF
clone_size: NA; d_call: TRBD1; v_call: TRBV10-3; j_call: TRBJ2-3; cdr3_nt: TGTGCCATCAGTGAGGGGACAGGGCAATTTGCAGATACGCAGTATTTT; cdr3_aa: CAISEGTGQFADTQYF
clone_size: once; d_call: NA; v_call: TRBV18; j_call: TRBJ2-4; cdr3_nt: TGTGCCAGCTCCCAATCAGCCCAGTCTTTAGCCAAAAACATTCAGTACTTC; cdr3_aa: CASSQSAQSLAKNIQYF
clone_size: NA; d_call: NA; v_call: TRBV13; j_call: TRBJ1-1; cdr3_nt: TGTGCCAGCAGCTCCTGGTTTGGACAGAACACTGAAGCTTTCTTT; cdr3_aa: CASSSWFGQNTEAFF
clone_size: NA; d_call: NA; v_call: TRBV6-1; j_call: TRBJ1-2; cdr3_nt: TGTGCCAGCAGTGAATCAGCAGCTTACGGCTACACCTTC; cdr3_aa: CASSESAAYGYTF
clone_size: NA; d_call: TRBD2; v_call: TRBV6-5; j_call: TRBJ2-7; cdr3_nt: TGTGCCAGCAGACAGACTAGCGGCTACGAGCAGTACTTC; cdr3_aa: CASRQTSGYEQYF
clone_size: once; d_call: NA; v_call: TRBV6-6; j_call: TRBJ2-7; cdr3_nt: TGTGCCAGCAGTTATAACCTACAGGGAGGCGAGCAGTACTTC; cdr3_aa: CASSYNLQGGEQYF
clone_size: once; d_call: TRBD1; v_call: TRBV6-1; j_call: TRBJ1-1; cdr3_nt: TGTGCCAGCGGGACAGGCATGAACACTGAAGCTTTCTTT; cdr3_aa: CASGTGMNTEAFF
clone_size: NA; d_call: NA; v_call: TRBV11-3; j_call: TRBJ2-2; cdr3_nt: TGTGCCAGCAGCCCCCGGGGCGACGGATCGAACACCGGGGAGCTGTTTTTT; cdr3_aa: CASSPRGDGSNTGELFF
clone_size: NA; d_call: NA; v_call: TRBV6-4; j_call: TRBJ2-5; cdr3_nt: TGTGCCAGCAATCTTGAGGGCGAGGTAGAGACCCAGTACTTC; cdr3_aa: CASNLEGEVETQYF
clone_size: NA; d_call: NA; v_call: TRBV30; j_call: TRBJ1-3; cdr3_nt: TGTGCCTGGAGTTTCGTAGGGACTACCGGAAACACCATATATTTT; cdr3_aa: CAWSFVGTTGNTIYF
clone_size: NA; d_call: NA; v_call: TRBV20-1; j_call: TRBJ1-1; cdr3_nt: TGCAGTGCTAGTGGGGCAGCCGAAGCTTTCTTT; cdr3_aa: CSASGAAEAFF
clone_size: NA; d_call: NA; v_call: TRBV7-9; j_call: TRBJ1-1; cdr3_nt: TGTGCCAGCAGCTTAGTATCCTCGGACACTGAAGCTTTCTTT; cdr3_aa: CASSLVSSDTEAFF
clone_size: NA; d_call: NA; v_call: TRBV4-3; j_call: TRBJ2-1; cdr3_nt: TGCGCCAGCAGCCAAGCAAGCACGAGGGGGAGCTACAATGAGCAGTTCTTC; cdr3_aa: CASSQASTRGSYNEQFF
clone_size: NA; d_call: TRBD1; v_call: TRBV30; j_call: TRBJ1-2; cdr3_nt: TGTGCCTGGATATTCCCGGGACAGTATGGCTACACCTTC; cdr3_aa: CAWIFPGQYGYTF
clone_size: NA; d_call: NA; v_call: TRBV1; j_call: TRBJ2-1; cdr3_nt: TGCACCAGGGGACCTCCAGCCAGCAATGAGCAGTTCTTC; cdr3_aa: CTRGPPASNEQFF
clone_size: NA; d_call: TRBD1; v_call: TRBV9; j_call: TRBJ2-2; cdr3_nt: TGTGCCAGCAGAGCCCGGGACAGGGAAAACACCGGGGAGCTGTTTTTT; cdr3_aa: CASRARDRENTGELFF
clone_size: NA; d_call: NA; v_call: TRBV2; j_call: TRBJ2-1; cdr3_nt: TGTGCCAGCGGTACCCAATCGGGTGAGCAGTTCTTC; cdr3_aa: CASGTQSGEQFF
clone_size: NA; d_call: TRBD2; v_call: TRBV28; j_call: TRBJ2-7; cdr3_nt: TGTGCCAGCAAAGACCTAGCGGGAAGTCCCTACGAGCAGTACTTC; cdr3_aa: CASKDLAGSPYEQYF
clone_size: NA; d_call: NA; v_call: TRBV30; j_call: TRBJ1-5; cdr3_nt: TGTGCCTGGAATGACAGAGATCAGCCCCAGCATTTT; cdr3_aa: CAWNDRDQPQHF
clone_size: NA; d_call: TRBD1; v_call: TRBV7-9; j_call: TRBJ1-4; cdr3_nt: TGTGCCAGCAGCCCACGGGACAGCGCAACTAATGAAAAACTGTTTTTT; cdr3_aa: CASSPRDSATNEKLFF
clone_size: few; d_call: NA; v_call: TRBV11-1; j_call: TRBJ2-5; cdr3_nt: TGTGCCAGCAGCCCCCGGAAGGGAATAGTAGAGACCCAGTACTTC; cdr3_aa: CASSPRKGIVETQYF
clone_size: NA; d_call: NA; v_call: TRBV7-2; j_call: TRBJ2-3; cdr3_nt: TGTGCCAGCAGCTTACAAGGAGGAGGTACGCAGTATTTT; cdr3_aa: CASSLQGGGTQYF
clone_size: NA; d_call: NA; v_call: TRBV15; j_call: TRBJ2-7; cdr3_nt: TGTGCCACCAGCAGAGAGGGCCTCGGGAACGAGCAGTACTTC; cdr3_aa: CATSREGLGNEQYF
clone_size: NA; d_call: TRBD1; v_call: TRBV18; j_call: TRBJ2-1; cdr3_nt: TGTGCCAGCTCACCTCAGGGGGCGTACAATGAGCAGTTCTTC; cdr3_aa: CASSPQGAYNEQFF